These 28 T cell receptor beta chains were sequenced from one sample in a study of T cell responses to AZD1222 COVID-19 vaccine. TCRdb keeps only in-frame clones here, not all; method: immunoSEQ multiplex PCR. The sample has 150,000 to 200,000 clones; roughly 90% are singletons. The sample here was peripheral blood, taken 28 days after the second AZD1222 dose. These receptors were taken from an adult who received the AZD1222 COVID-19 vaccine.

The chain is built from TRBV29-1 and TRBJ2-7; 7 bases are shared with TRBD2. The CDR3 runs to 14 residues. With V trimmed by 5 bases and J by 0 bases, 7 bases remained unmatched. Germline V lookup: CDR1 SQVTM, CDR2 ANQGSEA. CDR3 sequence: CSVLLADSSYEQYF. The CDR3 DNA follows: TGCAGCGTTCTCCTAGCGGATAGCTCCTACGAGCAGTACTTC.

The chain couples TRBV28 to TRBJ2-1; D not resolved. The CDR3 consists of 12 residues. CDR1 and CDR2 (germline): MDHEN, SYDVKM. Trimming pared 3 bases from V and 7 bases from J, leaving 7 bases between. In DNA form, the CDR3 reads TGTGCCAGCAGTTTTCCGGCAAATGAGCAGTTCTTC. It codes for CASSFPANEQFF.

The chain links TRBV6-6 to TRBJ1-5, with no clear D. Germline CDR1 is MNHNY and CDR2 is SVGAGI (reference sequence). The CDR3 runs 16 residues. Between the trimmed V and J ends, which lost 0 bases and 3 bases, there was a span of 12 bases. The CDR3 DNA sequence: TGTGCCAGCAGTTACTCATCAACGGACTTCAATCAGCCCCAGCATTTT. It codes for CASSYSSTDFNQPQHF.

CDR3 sequence reads: CATQLAGVDQFF. DNA of the CDR3: TGTGCCACCCAACTAGCGGGAGTTGATCAGTTCTTC. This chain connects TRBV28 to TRBJ2-1, with 11 bases that match TRBD2. The CDR3 has 12 residues. CDR1 MDHEN and CDR2 SYDVKM come from the germline V gene. The V segment lost 10 bases and the J segment 13 bases; nucleotides outside the gene matches: 9.

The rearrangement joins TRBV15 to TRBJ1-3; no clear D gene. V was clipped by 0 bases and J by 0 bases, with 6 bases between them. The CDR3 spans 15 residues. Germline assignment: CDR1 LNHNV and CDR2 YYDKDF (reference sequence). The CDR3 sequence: CATSREVYSGNTIYF. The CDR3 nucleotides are TGTGCCACCAGCAGAGAAGTCTACTCTGGAAACACCATATATTTT.

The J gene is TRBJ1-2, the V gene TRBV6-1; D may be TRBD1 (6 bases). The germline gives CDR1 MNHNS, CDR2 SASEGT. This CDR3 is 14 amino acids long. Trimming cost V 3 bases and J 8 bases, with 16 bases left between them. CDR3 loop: CASSESTGLGGYTF. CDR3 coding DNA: TGTGCCAGCAGTGAGAGTACAGGGTTGGGCGGCTACACCTTC.

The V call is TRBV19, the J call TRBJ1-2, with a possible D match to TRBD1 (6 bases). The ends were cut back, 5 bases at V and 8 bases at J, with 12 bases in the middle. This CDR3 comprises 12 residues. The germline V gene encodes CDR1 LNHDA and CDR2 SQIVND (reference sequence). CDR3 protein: CASSPRGLGYTF. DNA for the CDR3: TGTGCCAGTAGTCCTAGGGGGTTGGGCTACACCTTC.

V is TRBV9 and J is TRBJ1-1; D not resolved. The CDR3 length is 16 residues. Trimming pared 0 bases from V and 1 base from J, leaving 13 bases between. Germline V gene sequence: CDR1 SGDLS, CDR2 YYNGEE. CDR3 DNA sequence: TGTGCCAGCAGCGTAGTGTCGGCCGCCAAGAACACTGAAGCTTTCTTT. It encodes CASSVVSAAKNTEAFF.

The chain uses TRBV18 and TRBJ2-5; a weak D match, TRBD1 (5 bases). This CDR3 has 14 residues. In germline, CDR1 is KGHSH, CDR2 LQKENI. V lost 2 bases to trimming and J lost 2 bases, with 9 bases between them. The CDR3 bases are TGTGCCAGCTCACCATTGGGGCCACAAGAGACCCAGTACTTC. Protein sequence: CASSPLGPQETQYF.

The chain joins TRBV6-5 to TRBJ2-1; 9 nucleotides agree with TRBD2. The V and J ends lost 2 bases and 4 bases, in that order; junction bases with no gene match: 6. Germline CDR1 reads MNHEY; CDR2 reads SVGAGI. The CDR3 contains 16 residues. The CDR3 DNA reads TGTGCCAGCAGTTACCGATCTAGCGGGGAGTACAATGAGCAGTTCTTC. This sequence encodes CASSYRSSGEYNEQFF.

The CDR3 DNA is TGTGCCAGCGGCGGCTTGAATGGTCACGAGCAGTACTTC. This sequence encodes CASGGLNGHEQYF. The chain carries TRBV27 and TRBJ2-7; no definite D call. Trimming shortened V by 8 bases and J by 5 bases, and 16 bases separated the two germline ends. This CDR3 has 13 amino acids. Germline assignment: CDR1 MNHEY and CDR2 SMNVEV (reference sequence).

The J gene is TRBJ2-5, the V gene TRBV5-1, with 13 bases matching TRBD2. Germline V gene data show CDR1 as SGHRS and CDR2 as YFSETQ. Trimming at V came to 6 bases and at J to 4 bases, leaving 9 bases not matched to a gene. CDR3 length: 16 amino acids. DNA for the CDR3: TGCGCCAGCAACAAAGGACTAGCGGGAGTTGCAGAGACCCAGTACTTC. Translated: CASNKGLAGVAETQYF.

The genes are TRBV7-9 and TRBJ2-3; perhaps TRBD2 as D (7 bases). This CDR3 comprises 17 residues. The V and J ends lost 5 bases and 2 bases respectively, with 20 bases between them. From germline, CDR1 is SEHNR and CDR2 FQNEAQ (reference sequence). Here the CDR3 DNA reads TGTGCCAGCAGCAGGTGGGCCGCGGGGGCTAACACAGATACGCAGTATTTT. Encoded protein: CASSRWAAGANTDTQYF.

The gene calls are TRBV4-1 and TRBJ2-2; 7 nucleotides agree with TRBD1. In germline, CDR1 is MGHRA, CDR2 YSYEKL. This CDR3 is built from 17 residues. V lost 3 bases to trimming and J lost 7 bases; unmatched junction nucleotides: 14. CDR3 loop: CASSHPTKQGLGGELFF. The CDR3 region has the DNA TGCGCCAGCAGCCACCCCACTAAACAGGGGCTGGGCGGGGAGCTGTTTTTT.

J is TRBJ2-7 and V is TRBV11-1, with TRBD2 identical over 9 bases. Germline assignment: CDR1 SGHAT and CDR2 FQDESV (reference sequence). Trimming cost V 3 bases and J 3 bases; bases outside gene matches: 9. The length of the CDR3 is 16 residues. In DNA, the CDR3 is TGTGCCAGCAGCTTGGAGGCGGGGGGGACCTACTACGAGCAGTACTTC. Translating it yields CASSLEAGGTYYEQYF.

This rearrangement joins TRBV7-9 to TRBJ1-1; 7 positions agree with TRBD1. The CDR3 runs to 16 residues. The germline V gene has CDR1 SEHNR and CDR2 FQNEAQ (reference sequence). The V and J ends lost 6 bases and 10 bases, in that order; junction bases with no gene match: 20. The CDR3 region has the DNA TGTGCCAGCAGTTTTCGGGACAGCAGACTTTCGGCTGGAGCTTTCTTT. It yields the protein CASSFRDSRLSAGAFF.

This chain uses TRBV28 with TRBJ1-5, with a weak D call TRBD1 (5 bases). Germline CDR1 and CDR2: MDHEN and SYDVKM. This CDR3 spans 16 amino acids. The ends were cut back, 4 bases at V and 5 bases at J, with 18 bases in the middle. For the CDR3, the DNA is TGTGCCAGCAGTTGGACCGGGACCGTGTCTTATCAGCCCCAGCATTTT. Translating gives CASSWTGTVSYQPQHF.

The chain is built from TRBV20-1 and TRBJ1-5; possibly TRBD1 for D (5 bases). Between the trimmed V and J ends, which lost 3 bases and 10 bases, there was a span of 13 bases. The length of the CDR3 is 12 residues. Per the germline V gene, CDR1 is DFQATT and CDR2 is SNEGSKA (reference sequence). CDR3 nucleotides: TGCAGTGCTAGTCGGGGCAATCTTCCCCAGCATTTT. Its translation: CSASRGNLPQHF.

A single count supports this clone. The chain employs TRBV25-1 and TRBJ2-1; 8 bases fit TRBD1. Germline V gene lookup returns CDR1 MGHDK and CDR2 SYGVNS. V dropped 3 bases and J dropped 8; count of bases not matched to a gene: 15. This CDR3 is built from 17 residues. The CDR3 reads CASSERQGSPAEHEQFF. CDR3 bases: TGTGCCAGCAGTGAGCGACAGGGGTCCCCTGCGGAGCATGAGCAGTTCTTC.

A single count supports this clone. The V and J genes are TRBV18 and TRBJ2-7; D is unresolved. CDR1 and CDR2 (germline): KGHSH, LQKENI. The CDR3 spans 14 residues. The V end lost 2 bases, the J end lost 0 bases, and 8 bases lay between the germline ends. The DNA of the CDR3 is TGTGCCAGCTCACCAAGCGAGAGCTCCTACGAGCAGTACTTC. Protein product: CASSPSESSYEQYF.

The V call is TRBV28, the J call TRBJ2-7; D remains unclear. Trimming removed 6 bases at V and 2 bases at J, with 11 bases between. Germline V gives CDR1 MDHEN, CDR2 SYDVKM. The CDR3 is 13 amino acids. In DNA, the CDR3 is TGTGCCAGCAGGGAAACAGTAGCCTACGAGCAGTACTTC. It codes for CASRETVAYEQYF.

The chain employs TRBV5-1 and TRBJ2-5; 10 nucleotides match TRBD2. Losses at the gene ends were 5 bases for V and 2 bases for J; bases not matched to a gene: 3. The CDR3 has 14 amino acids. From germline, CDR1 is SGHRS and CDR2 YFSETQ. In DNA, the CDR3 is TGCGCCAGCAGTACTAGCGGGGCTCAAGAGACCCAGTACTTC. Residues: CASSTSGAQETQYF.

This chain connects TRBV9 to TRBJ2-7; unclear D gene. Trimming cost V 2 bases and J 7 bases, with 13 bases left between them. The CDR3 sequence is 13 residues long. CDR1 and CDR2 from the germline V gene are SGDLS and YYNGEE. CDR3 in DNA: TGTGCCAGCAGCGTTGGCACCGCTAGGGAGCAGTACTTC. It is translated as CASSVGTAREQYF.

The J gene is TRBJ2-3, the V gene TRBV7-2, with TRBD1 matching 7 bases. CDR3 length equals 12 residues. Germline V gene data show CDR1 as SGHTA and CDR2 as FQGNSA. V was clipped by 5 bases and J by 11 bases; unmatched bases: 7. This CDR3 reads CASSRRQGLQYF. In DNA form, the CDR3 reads TGTGCCAGCAGCCGGAGACAGGGCTTGCAGTATTTT.

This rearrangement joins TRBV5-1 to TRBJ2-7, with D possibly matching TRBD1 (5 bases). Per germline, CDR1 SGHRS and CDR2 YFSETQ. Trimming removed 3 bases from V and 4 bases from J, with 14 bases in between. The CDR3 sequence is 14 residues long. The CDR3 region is CASSSAGLDYEQYF. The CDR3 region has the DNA TGCGCCAGCAGCTCCGCAGGGCTCGATTACGAGCAGTACTTC.

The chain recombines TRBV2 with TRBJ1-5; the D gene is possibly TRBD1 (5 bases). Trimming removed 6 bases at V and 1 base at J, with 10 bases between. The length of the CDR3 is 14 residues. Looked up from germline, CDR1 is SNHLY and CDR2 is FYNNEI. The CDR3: CASRGGGSNQPQHF. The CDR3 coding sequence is TGTGCCAGCAGGGGGGGAGGCAGCAATCAGCCCCAGCATTTT.

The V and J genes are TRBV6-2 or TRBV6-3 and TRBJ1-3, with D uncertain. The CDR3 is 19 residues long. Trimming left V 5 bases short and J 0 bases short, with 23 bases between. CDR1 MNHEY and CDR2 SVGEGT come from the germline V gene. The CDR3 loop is CASSPSPHRLTSSGNTIYF. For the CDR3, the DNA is TGTGCCAGCAGTCCGTCCCCTCATAGACTGACGTCCTCTGGAAACACCATATATTTT.

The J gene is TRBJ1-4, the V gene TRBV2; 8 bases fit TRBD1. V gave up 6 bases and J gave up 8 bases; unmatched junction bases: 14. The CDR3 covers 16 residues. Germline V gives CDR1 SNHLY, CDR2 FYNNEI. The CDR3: CASRDRVNTVREKLFF. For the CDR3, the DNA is TGTGCCAGCAGGGACAGGGTAAACACCGTCCGGGAAAAACTGTTTTTT. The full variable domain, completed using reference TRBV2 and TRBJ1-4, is EPEVTQTPSHQVTQMGQEVILRCVPISNHLYFYWYRQILGQKVEFLVSFYNNEISEKSEIFDDQFSVERPDGSNFTLKIRSTKLEDSAMYFCASRDRVNTVREKLFFGSGTQLSVL.